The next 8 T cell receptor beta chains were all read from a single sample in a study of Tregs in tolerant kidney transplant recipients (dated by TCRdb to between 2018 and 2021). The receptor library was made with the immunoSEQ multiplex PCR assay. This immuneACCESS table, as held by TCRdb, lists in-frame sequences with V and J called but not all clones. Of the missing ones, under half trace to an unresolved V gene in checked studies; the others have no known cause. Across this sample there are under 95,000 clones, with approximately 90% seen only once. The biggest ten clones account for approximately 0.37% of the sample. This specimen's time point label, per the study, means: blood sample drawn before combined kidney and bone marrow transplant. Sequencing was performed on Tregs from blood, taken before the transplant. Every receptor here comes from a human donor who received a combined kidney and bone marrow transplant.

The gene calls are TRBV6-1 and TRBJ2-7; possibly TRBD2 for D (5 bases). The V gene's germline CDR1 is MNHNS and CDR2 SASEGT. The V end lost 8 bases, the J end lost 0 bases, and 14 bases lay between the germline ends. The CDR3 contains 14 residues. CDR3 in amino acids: CASRGQLDSYEQYF. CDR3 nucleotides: TGTGCCAGCCGAGGGCAGCTCGACTCCTACGAGCAGTACTTC.

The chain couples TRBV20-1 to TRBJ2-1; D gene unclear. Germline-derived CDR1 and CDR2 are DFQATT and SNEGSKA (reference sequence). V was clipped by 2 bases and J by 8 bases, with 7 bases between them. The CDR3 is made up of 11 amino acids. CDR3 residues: CSARLSYEQFF. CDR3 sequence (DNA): TGCAGTGCTAGACTTAGCTATGAGCAGTTCTTC.

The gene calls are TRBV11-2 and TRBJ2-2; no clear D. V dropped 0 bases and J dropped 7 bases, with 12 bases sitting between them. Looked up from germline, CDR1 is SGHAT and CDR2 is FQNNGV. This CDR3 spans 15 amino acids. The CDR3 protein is CASSLDVGYGGELFF. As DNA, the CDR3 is TGTGCCAGCAGCTTAGATGTGGGCTATGGCGGGGAGCTGTTTTTT.

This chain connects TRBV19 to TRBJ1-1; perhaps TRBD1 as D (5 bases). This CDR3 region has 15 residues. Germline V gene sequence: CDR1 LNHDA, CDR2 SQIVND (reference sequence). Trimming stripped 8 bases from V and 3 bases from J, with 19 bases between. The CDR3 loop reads CASSPLGRGYTEAFF. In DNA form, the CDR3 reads TGTGCCAGTTCCCCTTTGGGACGGGGGTACACTGAAGCTTTCTTT. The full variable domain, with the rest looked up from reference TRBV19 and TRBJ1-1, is DGGITQSPKYLFRKEGQNVTLSCEQNLNHDAMYWYRQDPGQGLRLIYYSQIVNDFQKGDIAEGYSVSREKKESFPLTVTSAQKNPTAFYLCASSPLGRGYTEAFFGQGTRLTVV.

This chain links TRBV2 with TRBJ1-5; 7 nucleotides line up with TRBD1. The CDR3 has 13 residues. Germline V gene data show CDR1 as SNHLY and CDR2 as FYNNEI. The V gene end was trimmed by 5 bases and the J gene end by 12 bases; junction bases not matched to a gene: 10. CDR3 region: CASSPTGERRQHF. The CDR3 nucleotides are TGTGCCAGCAGTCCTACAGGGGAGCGGCGCCAGCATTTT.

CDR3 amino acids: CASSFYAGSQPQHF. The CDR3 region has the DNA TGCGCCAGCAGCTTCTATGCCGGGAGCCAGCCCCAGCATTTT. The rearrangement joins TRBV5-1 to TRBJ1-5; D is undetermined. V was pared by 2 bases and J by 7 bases, with 13 bases between. CDR1 is SGHRS and CDR2 is YFSETQ in the germline V gene. The CDR3 consists of 14 residues.

DNA of the CDR3: TGCGCCAGCAGCTTAGGGGCCGACAACACCGGGGAGCTGTTTTTT. Protein product: CASSLGADNTGELFF. The chain joins TRBV5-1 to TRBJ2-2, with D possibly being TRBD1 (5 bases). There are 15 residues in the CDR3. Germline loops: CDR1 SGHRS, CDR2 YFSETQ. V was cut by 2 bases and J by 2 bases, with 10 bases left in between.

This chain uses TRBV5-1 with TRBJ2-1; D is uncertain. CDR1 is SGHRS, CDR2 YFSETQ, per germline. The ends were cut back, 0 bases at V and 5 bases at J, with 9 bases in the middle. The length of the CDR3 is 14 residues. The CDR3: CASSLDVGNNEQFF. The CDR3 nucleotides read TGCGCCAGCAGCTTGGATGTAGGAAACAATGAGCAGTTCTTC. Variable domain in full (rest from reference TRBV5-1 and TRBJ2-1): KAGVTQTPRYLIKTRGQQVTLSCSPISGHRSVSWYQQTPGQGLQFLFEYFSETQRNKGNFPGRFSGRQFSNSRSEMNVSTLELGDSALYLCASSLDVGNNEQFFGPGTRLTVL.